This T cell receptor beta chain was identified during a study of T cells after somatic rescue of genetic block. This table comes from immunoSEQ multiplex PCR, and its TCRdb copy is limited to in-frame clones, with some not included. The table lists over 14,000 clones, more than 65% of them singletons, with 13% to 15% in the top ten. Germline-derived CDR1 and CDR2 are SGHAT and FQNNGV. The V and J ends lost 4 bases and 2 bases respectively, with 17 bases between them. The CDR3 has 16 amino acids. The genes are TRBV11-2 and TRBJ1-1; perhaps TRBD1 as D (6 bases). Sequenced sample: peripheral blood mononuclear cells (PBMCs). This receptor was identified in a boy between 10 and 17 years old. CDR3 nucleotide sequence: TGTGCCAGCAGCTCTTCCTTGAGGGGGAAAAACACTGAAGCTTTCTTT. Translated, it gives CASSSSLRGKNTEAFF.